The next 30 T cell receptor beta chains were all read from a single sample in a study of CD8 T cells in Susac syndrome (dated by TCRdb to between 2019 and 2020). The method behind the library was the immunoSEQ multiplex PCR assay. RNA was extracted using the RNeasy kit, and roughly 0.5 to 1 ug of the RNA was reverse transcribed with random hexamers. The public sequencing data were trimmed at Q25 with fastp and processed into clonotypes with MiXCR by TCRdb, which kept only in-frame beta chains. Each entry merges the rows of one CDR3 protein and shows their most common DNA and genes. The sample table holds about 400,000 distinct CDR3 sequences, of which approximately 85% were seen once. Approximately 0.11% of the sample is held by the ten biggest clonotypes. Sequenced sample: CD8+ T cells from PBMCs. The source is a human donor with multiple sclerosis.

The J gene is TRBJ1-2, the V gene TRBV5-6; perhaps TRBD1 as D (5 bases). V was trimmed by 3 bases and J by 0 bases, leaving 18 bases between them. Germline CDR1 reads SGHDT; CDR2 reads YYEEEE. CDR3 length equals 17 residues. CDR3 coding DNA: TGTGCCAGCAGCTGGGGGACCACAGTCTATCCTAACTATGGCTACACCTTC. Amino acids: CASSWGTTVYPNYGYTF.

For the CDR3, the DNA is TGTGCCAGTGGGGGTCTGAACACTGAAGCTTTCTTT. Its translation is CASGGLNTEAFF. The J gene is TRBJ1-1, the V gene TRBV19, with D perhaps TRBD1 (5 bases). The CDR3 is 12 residues long. Germline V gene sequence: CDR1 LNHDA, CDR2 SQIVND (reference sequence). With 8 bases removed from V and 0 bases from J, the gap between germline ends came to 7 bases.

Here the CDR3 DNA reads TGCGCCAGCAGCTATGGGACAGGGTCAGATCAGCCCCAGCATTTT. Its translation is CASSYGTGSDQPQHF. The genes are TRBV5-1 and TRBJ1-5, with 9 bases aligning to TRBD1. The CDR3 runs 15 residues. J was trimmed by 5 bases and V by 3 bases; bases with no gene match: 6. CDR1 SGHRS and CDR2 YFSETQ come from the germline V gene.

The chain employs TRBV27 and TRBJ1-2; no firm D call. The V end was cut by 1 base, the J end by 4 bases, with 7 bases between. The CDR3 covers 13 residues. Per the germline V gene, CDR1 is MNHEY and CDR2 is SMNVEV (reference sequence). The DNA of the CDR3 is TGTGCCAGCAGTTTATTCCAGAGCTATGGCTACACCTTC. It translates to CASSLFQSYGYTF.

The rearrangement joins TRBV7-9 to TRBJ2-1, with 13 bases lining up with TRBD2. Germline CDR1 is SEHNR and CDR2 is FQNEAQ (reference sequence). The CDR3 spans 19 residues. J was trimmed by 6 bases and V by 7 bases; bases with no gene match: 18. CDR3 sequence (DNA): TGTGCCAGCACCGACCTAACTAGCGGGAGGGCCGAATGGGGCAATGAGCAGTTCTTC. This encodes CASTDLTSGRAEWGNEQFF.

The J gene is TRBJ2-7, the V gene TRBV29-1, with a possible D match to TRBD1 (6 bases). Germline V lookup: CDR1 SQVTM, CDR2 ANQGSEA. The V and J ends lost 6 bases and 1 base respectively, with 13 bases between them. The CDR3 length is 13 residues. CDR3 sequence reads: CSVATTGSYEQYF. The CDR3 coding sequence is TGCAGCGTAGCTACTACAGGGTCCTACGAGCAGTACTTC.

The chain combines TRBV6-2 or TRBV6-3 with TRBJ1-1; D might be TRBD1 (6 bases). Germline assignment: CDR1 MNHEY and CDR2 SVGEGT. This CDR3 spans 14 amino acids. The germline V and J ends were trimmed by 7 bases and 0 bases, with 12 bases remaining between them. The CDR3 bases are TGTGCCAGCACTACCGACAGGCTGAACACTGAAGCTTTCTTT. Residues: CASTTDRLNTEAFF.

The rearrangement links TRBV27 to TRBJ2-7; weak D call: TRBD1 (5 bases). V lost 6 bases, J lost 6 bases, and 21 bases lay in between. Per the germline V gene, CDR1 is MNHEY and CDR2 is SMNVEV (reference sequence). The CDR3 has 15 residues. The DNA for the CDR3 is TGTGCCAGCAGGGATAATCCGGGCCTCAGGGCCGAGCAGTACTTC. Residues: CASRDNPGLRAEQYF.

This clonotype occurred a few times. The gene calls are TRBV6-6 and TRBJ2-7, with TRBD2 matching over 10 bases. The CDR3 is 16 residues long. The germline V gene encodes CDR1 MNHNY and CDR2 SVGAGI (reference sequence). Trimming removed 7 bases from V and 7 bases from J; junction bases left unmatched: 16. The CDR3 here is CASTHKASSGRYEQYF. The CDR3, as DNA: TGTGCCAGCACCCACAAGGCTTCTAGCGGGAGATATGAGCAGTACTTC.

CDR3 nucleotide sequence: TGTGCCAGCAGTGAACTAGCGCCACCGCTCGATACGCAGTATTTT. Protein product: CASSELAPPLDTQYF. This chain links TRBV12-3 or TRBV12-4 with TRBJ2-3; 7 nucleotides line up with TRBD2. The CDR3 contains 15 residues. V lost 5 bases to trimming and J lost 6 bases; unmatched junction nucleotides: 11.

The chain employs TRBV7-9 and TRBJ2-7; D is ambiguous. V lost 6 bases and J lost 2, with 17 bases in between. The CDR3 length is 15 residues. Germline values: CDR1 SEHNR, CDR2 FQNEAQ (reference sequence). CDR3 in DNA: TGTGCCAGCAGTCCCCGGACCGGGCTTCCCTACGAGCAGTACTTC. Protein product: CASSPRTGLPYEQYF.

The chain combines TRBV20-1 with TRBJ1-2; 7 bases fit TRBD1. The length of the CDR3 is 15 residues. Germline loops: CDR1 DFQATT, CDR2 SNEGSKA (reference sequence). Germline trimming cut 2 bases from V and 3 bases from J; bases unmatched to any gene: 9. The CDR3: CSARIGQETDYGYTF. For the CDR3, the DNA is TGCAGTGCTAGAATCGGACAGGAAACAGACTATGGCTACACCTTC.

The chain joins TRBV29-1 to TRBJ1-1, with a weak D call TRBD1 (5 bases). Germline V gene sequence: CDR1 SQVTM, CDR2 ANQGSEA. The ends were cut back, 1 base at V and 3 bases at J, with 9 bases in the middle. The CDR3 consists of 13 residues. Here the CDR3 reads CSVEAGDYTEAFF. CDR3 bases: TGCAGCGTTGAAGCGGGGGATTACACTGAAGCTTTCTTT.

Only a few counts were recorded for this clonotype. V usage is TRBV27 and J usage is TRBJ2-7; D might be TRBD1 (6 bases). The V end was cut by 3 bases, the J end by 5 bases, with 20 bases between. The CDR3 length is 16 residues. Germline CDR1 and CDR2: MNHEY and SMNVEV (reference sequence). CDR3 sequence: CASSFTRDTFFDEQYF. The DNA of the CDR3 is TGTGCCAGCAGTTTTACCCGGGACACCTTTTTTGACGAGCAGTACTTC.

V is TRBV18 and J is TRBJ2-1; the D call may be TRBD1 or TRBD2 (5 bases each). The V end was cut by 3 bases, the J end by 8 bases, with 29 bases between. The CDR3 consists of 19 residues. Germline assignment: CDR1 KGHSH and CDR2 LQKENI. The CDR3 DNA follows: TGTGCCAGCTCACCCAGAGACACCGAGGCAGGGAATCAAGCGGATGAGCAGTTCTTC. Protein: CASSPRDTEAGNQADEQFF.

The chain links TRBV19 to TRBJ1-2; D unresolved. The V end lost 5 bases, the J end lost 2 bases, and 9 bases lay between the germline ends. The germline gives CDR1 LNHDA, CDR2 SQIVND (reference sequence). The CDR3 is 13 residues long. The CDR3 sequence is CASSPGLNYGYTF. CDR3 in DNA: TGTGCCAGTAGTCCCGGACTGAACTATGGCTACACCTTC.

This sequence joins TRBV20-1 and TRBJ1-2, with D tentatively TRBD1 (6 bases). CDR3 length: 14 residues. Germline lookup yields CDR1 DFQATT and CDR2 SNEGSKA (reference sequence). Trimming pared 5 bases from V and 4 bases from J, leaving 17 bases between. The CDR3 DNA sequence: TGCAGTGCTTACAGGGCCGAAGGGATCTATGGCTACACCTTC. Residues: CSAYRAEGIYGYTF.

The chain uses TRBV5-6 and TRBJ2-7; D call uncertain. Germline loops: CDR1 SGHDT, CDR2 YYEEEE. V lost 2 bases to trimming and J lost 6 bases, with 9 bases between them. This CDR3 region has 12 residues. The DNA of the CDR3 is TGTGCCAGCAGCTTCACCCTCGTCGAGCAGTACTTC. It encodes CASSFTLVEQYF. The whole variable domain, filled in from reference TRBV5-6 and TRBJ2-7, reads DAGVTQSPTHLIKTRGQQVTLRCSPKSGHDTVSWYQQALGQGPQFIFQYYEEEERQRGNFPDRFSGHQFPNYSSELNVNALLLGDSALYLCASSFTLVEQYFGPGTRLTVT.

The rearrangement links TRBV30 to TRBJ1-1; D gene uncertain. Looked up from germline, CDR1 is GTSNPN and CDR2 is SVGIG (reference sequence). CDR3 length: 13 residues. Trimming cost V 6 bases and J 3 bases, with 14 bases left between them. CDR3 region: CACHSSIDTEAFF. The CDR3, as DNA: TGTGCCTGTCACAGTTCTATAGACACTGAAGCTTTCTTT. Full variable domain (remainder filled in from reference TRBV30 and TRBJ1-1): SQTIHQWPATLVQPVGSPLSLECTVEGTSNPNLYWYRQAAGRGLQLLFYSVGIGQISSEVPQNLSASRPQDRQFILSSKKLLLSDSGFYLCACHSSIDTEAFFGQGTRLTVV.

CDR3 in DNA: TGTGCCAGCAGCATCCAGCGGGAGGGAGGCACAGATACGCAGTATTTT. Its translation is CASSIQREGGTDTQYF. This rearrangement joins TRBV9 to TRBJ2-3; TRBD2 matches 10 bases. The CDR3 is 16 residues long. With V trimmed by 4 bases and J by 1 base, 6 bases remained unmatched. CDR1 is SGDLS, CDR2 YYNGEE, per germline.

This rearrangement joins TRBV7-9 to TRBJ1-4; 7 bases are a match to TRBD1. The J segment lost 4 bases and the V segment lost 2 bases, leaving 4 bases of the junction unmatched. This CDR3 is 15 amino acids long. Germline V gene sequence: CDR1 SEHNR, CDR2 FQNEAQ (reference sequence). For the CDR3, the DNA is TGTGCCAGCAGCTTAAGGGACAGTCATAATGAAAAACTGTTTTTT. Its protein is CASSLRDSHNEKLFF.

The chain employs TRBV2 and TRBJ1-1, with D possibly TRBD1 on 5 matching bases. Germline lookup yields CDR1 SNHLY and CDR2 FYNNEI. V was cut by 7 bases and J by 6 bases, with 15 bases left in between. The CDR3 is made up of 13 amino acids. In DNA form, the CDR3 reads TGTGCCAGCAATTGGGACCCTGGGGCTGAAGCTTTCTTT. As protein: CASNWDPGAEAFF.

V is TRBV7-9 and J is TRBJ2-7; 9 bases map to TRBD2. Germline V gene lookup returns CDR1 SEHNR and CDR2 FQNEAQ (reference sequence). V trimming: 2 bases; J trimming: 9 bases; junction bases outside the gene matches: 14. The CDR3 length is 16 residues. As DNA, the CDR3 is TGTGCCAGCAGCTTAACATCGACTAGCGGTACCTTAGGGCAGTACTTC. This gives the protein CASSLTSTSGTLGQYF.

The gene calls are TRBV7-9 and TRBJ1-2; no clear D. V dropped 1 base and J dropped 3 bases, with 12 bases sitting between them. The germline gives CDR1 SEHNR, CDR2 FQNEAQ (reference sequence). This CDR3 is 15 amino acids long. The CDR3 loop reads CASSLVGAPDYGYTF. The CDR3, as DNA: TGTGCCAGCAGCTTAGTTGGAGCACCGGACTATGGCTACACCTTC. The whole variable domain, remainder taken from reference TRBV7-9 and TRBJ1-2, is DTGVSQNPRHKITKRGQNVTFRCDPISEHNRLYWYRQTLGQGPEFLTYFQNEAQLEKSRLLSDRFSAERPKGSFSTLEIQRTEQGDSAMYLCASSLVGAPDYGYTFGSGTRLTVV.

This chain links TRBV27 with TRBJ2-1; D perhaps matches TRBD2 (5 bases). The CDR3 has 15 amino acids. V was shortened by 5 bases and J by 2 bases, with 13 bases between the two germline ends. Germline CDR1 MNHEY, CDR2 SMNVEV (reference sequence). The CDR3 spells CASSLTSAPYNEQFF. The CDR3 bases are TGTGCCAGCAGTCTCACTAGTGCCCCCTACAATGAGCAGTTCTTC.

The chain uses TRBV5-1 and TRBJ2-1; TRBD1 agrees at 7 bases. Germline-derived CDR1 and CDR2 are SGHRS and YFSETQ. J lost 9 bases, V lost 0 bases, and 6 bases had no gene match. CDR3 length: 14 amino acids. This chain's CDR3 is CASSLEQGFTEQFF. CDR3 in DNA: TGCGCCAGCAGCTTGGAACAGGGGTTTACTGAGCAGTTCTTC.

The CDR3 is CASSPRSPGGSYNEQFF. As DNA, the CDR3 is TGTGCCAGCAGCCCCAGGTCTCCGGGGGGCTCCTACAATGAGCAGTTCTTC. The rearrangement uses TRBV9 and TRBJ2-1, with TRBD2 matching 7 bases. This CDR3 has 17 residues. The germline gives CDR1 SGDLS, CDR2 YYNGEE. The ends lost 4 bases at V and 0 bases at J; junction bases unmatched: 10.

This chain connects TRBV7-9 to TRBJ2-2; 10 nucleotides match TRBD2. Per germline, CDR1 SEHNR and CDR2 FQNEAQ (reference sequence). With 5 bases clipped from V and 0 bases from J, the junction kept 6 bases outside the gene matches. CDR3 size: 17 residues. The CDR3 is CASSPRTSGTNTGELFF. In DNA form, the CDR3 reads TGTGCCAGCAGCCCGAGGACTAGCGGAACGAACACCGGGGAGCTGTTTTTT.

This chain connects TRBV12-3 or TRBV12-4 to TRBJ2-5; 9 nucleotides align to TRBD2. There are 16 residues in the CDR3. V lost 6 bases, J lost 1 base, and 9 bases stayed unmatched. The CDR3, as DNA: TGTGCCAGCAGGGAGGGTGCTAGCGGGACCCAAGAGACCCAGTACTTC. Translation gives CASREGASGTQETQYF.

Here the CDR3 reads CASSQETGGFYEQYF. In DNA form, the CDR3 reads TGTGCCAGCAGCCAAGAAACAGGGGGCTTTTACGAGCAGTACTTC. This sequence joins TRBV14 and TRBJ2-7; 9 bases fit TRBD1. The CDR3 is made up of 15 amino acids. The J segment lost 4 bases and the V segment lost 0 bases, leaving 4 bases of the junction unmatched. The germline gives CDR1 SGHDN, CDR2 FVKESK. The whole variable domain, filled in from reference TRBV14 and TRBJ2-7, reads EAGVTQFPSHSVIEKGQTVTLRCDPISGHDNLYWYRRVMGKEIKFLLHFVKESKQDESGMPNNRFLAERTGGTYSTLKVQPAELEDSGVYFCASSQETGGFYEQYFGPGTRLTVT.